This entry is about one T cell receptor beta chain. These data are taken from a study of shared clonotypes between healthy human individuals. Study context: CD8 memory received one plate per donor, CD8 naive two, CD4 memory three and CD4 naive three.

Original data processing: Filtering differed because ImmunoSEQ produced junction-only sequences that carried no quality scores. Assay: immunoSEQ multiplex PCR; the TCRdb copy retains only in-frame clones and omits some. V and J calls and clone size come straight from that table; D and trimming were deduced from the DNA. Counted here are hundreds of thousands of clones, 55% to 85% occurring once; the ten biggest clones make up under 2%. CDR1 and CDR2 (germline): SGHRS, YFSETQ. This CDR3 spans 15 amino acids. V shed 0 bases and J shed 0 bases, with 10 bases lying between them. Donors were healthy HIV-negative adults without recent acute infections or vaccinations.

This rearrangement joins TRBV5-1 to TRBJ2-7, with D uncertain. What was sequenced was memory CD4+ T cells sorted from blood. The subset denotes: CD45RA-negative fraction. The receptor was derived from a woman aged 25 to 39 in good health. CDR3 nucleotides: TGCGCCAGCAGCTTGGCCGGACCCGGCTCCTACGAGCAGTACTTC. It yields the protein CASSLAGPGSYEQYF.